The 16 T cell receptor beta chains below were found in one sample sequenced in a study of blood T cell repertoires in COVID-19. Clones were read by immunoSEQ multiplex PCR, and TCRdb kept only the in-frame ones, dropping some. The sample yields tens of thousands of clones, around 90% seen once. Source material: peripheral blood. The receptor set was obtained from a male donor with acute or convalescent COVID-19.

The rearrangement uses TRBV19 and TRBJ2-5, with 9 bases fitting TRBD1. V shed 6 bases and J 7 bases; nucleotides not matched to a gene: 15. The CDR3 is made up of 16 amino acids. From germline, CDR1 is LNHDA and CDR2 SQIVND (reference sequence). CDR3 region: CASRMPGQGGPGTQYF. CDR3 coding DNA: TGTGCCAGTAGAATGCCGGGACAGGGCGGGCCGGGGACCCAGTACTTC.

CDR3 protein: CASGDRGGLGQYF. DNA for the CDR3: TGTGCCAGCGGAGACAGGGGTGGACTCGGGCAGTACTTC. The chain joins TRBV9 to TRBJ2-7, with 8 bases identical to TRBD1. CDR1 and CDR2 (germline): SGDLS, YYNGEE. V trimming: 7 bases; J trimming: 9 bases; junction bases outside the gene matches: 12. The CDR3 sequence is 13 residues long. Full variable domain (rest looked up from reference TRBV9 and TRBJ2-7): DSGVTQTPKHLITATGQRVTLRCSPRSGDLSVYWYQQSLDQGLQFLIQYYNGEERAKGNILERFSAQQFPDLHSELNLSSLELGDSALYFCASGDRGGLGQYFGPGTRLTVT.

This chain joins TRBV6-6 and TRBJ2-5; 9 bases are shared with TRBD1. Germline V CDR1 and CDR2: MNHNY, SVGAGI (reference sequence). CDR3 length: 15 amino acids. J was trimmed by 6 bases and V by 5 bases; bases with no gene match: 10. The CDR3 protein is CASSPPGQGSKTQYF. The CDR3 nucleotides are TGTGCCAGCAGTCCCCCAGGACAGGGGAGTAAGACCCAGTACTTC.

The chain has TRBV6-5 and TRBJ1-5, with 8 bases lining up with TRBD1. The CDR3 consists of 13 residues. Germline trimming cut 8 bases from V and 7 bases from J; bases unmatched to any gene: 7. The germline CDR1 and CDR2 sequences are MNHEY and SVGAGI. CDR3 DNA: TGTGCCAGCCGGGCAGGGGGCGACCAGCCCCAGCATTTT. Protein: CASRAGGDQPQHF.

CDR3 sequence: CASSFGLAGGYYEQYF. The CDR3 DNA is TGTGCCAGCAGCTTCGGTCTAGCGGGCGGGTACTACGAGCAGTACTTC. The V and J genes are TRBV5-4 and TRBJ2-7, with 8 bases lining up with TRBD2. Germline CDR1 and CDR2: SGHNT and YYREEE (reference sequence). V gave up 2 bases and J gave up 3 bases; unmatched junction bases: 10. This CDR3 contains 16 residues.

This clone was seen only a few times. The chain links TRBV6-5 to TRBJ1-1; 9 positions agree with TRBD1. The CDR3 runs 14 residues. J lost 4 bases, V lost 6 bases, and 6 bases had no gene match. The germline gives CDR1 MNHEY, CDR2 SVGAGI. For the CDR3, the DNA is TGTGCCAGCAGCGAGGACAGGGGCGGCACTGAAGCTTTCTTT. This sequence encodes CASSEDRGGTEAFF.

This sequence joins TRBV5-3 and TRBJ1-2; 7 nucleotides align to TRBD1. TRBV5-3 is an ORF, with its function uncertain. This CDR3 comprises 16 residues. V shed 0 bases and J 2 bases; nucleotides not matched to a gene: 7. CDR3 DNA sequence: TGTGCCAGAAGCTTGGAGTTGGCAGGGGGGAACTATGGCTACACCTTC. It yields the protein CARSLELAGGNYGYTF.

The chain couples TRBV18 to TRBJ1-4; D call uncertain. Looked up from germline, CDR1 is KGHSH and CDR2 is LQKENI. The CDR3 is made up of 15 amino acids. V was shortened by 1 base and J by 4 bases, with 10 bases between the two germline ends. For the CDR3, the DNA is TGTGCCAGCTCACCACGCCCAGAAGTTAATGAAAAACTGTTTTTT. This encodes CASSPRPEVNEKLFF.

This sequence joins TRBV10-3 and TRBJ2-2; tentatively, D is TRBD1 (6 bases). V lost 8 bases, J lost 4 bases, and 17 bases lay in between. In germline, CDR1 is ENHRY, CDR2 SYGVKD. The CDR3 spans 15 residues. In DNA, the CDR3 is TGTGCCATCTCAAGAGGGGGAGATGGCACCGGGGAGCTGTTTTTT. Protein product: CAISRGGDGTGELFF.

This chain connects TRBV27 to TRBJ1-1; D remains ambiguous. V dropped 2 bases and J dropped 1 base, with 5 bases sitting between them. Germline loops: CDR1 MNHEY, CDR2 SMNVEV (reference sequence). The CDR3 is 13 amino acids. The CDR3 loop is CASSLRGNTEAFF. The DNA of the CDR3 is TGTGCCAGCAGTTTACGAGGGAACACTGAAGCTTTCTTT.

This rearrangement joins TRBV30 to TRBJ2-2, with 7 positions matching TRBD1. The CDR3 consists of 14 residues. V gave up 3 bases and J gave up 2 bases; unmatched junction bases: 3. Germline CDR1 GTSNPN, CDR2 SVGIG (reference sequence). The CDR3 here is CAWSRDSNTGELFF. The CDR3 DNA reads as TGTGCCTGGAGCCGGGACAGCAACACCGGGGAGCTGTTTTTT.

V gene TRBV6-6 combines with J gene TRBJ1-2; 11 bases are shared with TRBD1. Per the germline V gene, CDR1 is MNHNY and CDR2 is SVGAGI (reference sequence). The CDR3 contains 15 residues. The V gene end was trimmed by 6 bases and the J gene end by 7 bases; junction bases not matched to a gene: 10. The DNA of the CDR3 is TGTGCCAGCAGCAAGGGGACAGGGGGGGAGAGTGGCTACACCTTC. Its protein is CASSKGTGGESGYTF.

Only a few counts were recorded for this clone. This chain connects TRBV2 to TRBJ1-2, with 8 bases that match TRBD1. V lost 3 bases, J lost 4 bases, and 1 base stayed unmatched. The CDR3 length is 13 residues. Germline-derived CDR1 and CDR2 are SNHLY and FYNNEI. The CDR3 nucleotides read TGTGCCAGCAGTGACAGGGGGCTCTATGGCTACACCTTC. It specifies CASSDRGLYGYTF.

This rearrangement joins TRBV10-3 to TRBJ1-1, with D possibly matching TRBD1 (5 bases). This CDR3 contains 12 residues. The V end was cut by 5 bases, the J end by 1 base, with 5 bases between. Germline values: CDR1 ENHRY, CDR2 SYGVKD. The CDR3 here is CAISTGNTEAFF. CDR3 bases: TGTGCCATCAGTACAGGGAACACTGAAGCTTTCTTT.

The J gene is TRBJ2-1, the V gene TRBV18; possible D gene TRBD1, 5 bases. V dropped 3 bases and J dropped 0 bases, with 9 bases sitting between them. The length of the CDR3 is 15 residues. Germline V lookup: CDR1 KGHSH, CDR2 LQKENI. CDR3 sequence (DNA): TGTGCCAGCTCACCCAGGGTCAACTCCTACAATGAGCAGTTCTTC. It encodes CASSPRVNSYNEQFF.

The chain carries TRBV14 and TRBJ2-2; 7 positions match TRBD2. This CDR3 is 14 amino acids long. With 1 base clipped from V and 7 bases from J, the junction kept 3 bases outside the gene matches. The germline CDR1 and CDR2 sequences are SGHDN and FVKESK. The CDR3 loop reads CASSQAGGIGELFF. The CDR3 region has the DNA TGTGCCAGCAGCCAAGCCGGGGGGATCGGGGAGCTGTTTTTT.